The 23 T cell receptor beta chains reported below all come from one sample, sequenced in a study of blood T cells in healthy people across ages. With a J-beta primer mix and a sample-barcoded 5' primer, a second PCR ran about 6 to 11 cycles. TCRdb used MiXCR to reprocess the 5' RACE reads, holding one entry per CDR3 protein. The sample shows hundreds of thousands of distinct CDR3 sequences, roughly 60% of them seen only once. Sequencing input: blood. The receptors were sampled from a man aged 25 to 40 in good health.

This chain connects TRBV7-2 to TRBJ2-7, with 10 bases that match TRBD2. The J call may not be correct, given that the DNA end is closer to TRBJ2-5. Per germline, CDR1 SGHTA and CDR2 FQGNSA. The CDR3 runs 16 residues. The CDR3 region has the DNA TGTGCCAGCAGCCCCCAGCTAGCGGGAGTATTAGAGACCCAGTACTTC. This codes for CASSPQLAGVLETQYF.

The chain carries TRBV9 and TRBJ2-1, with D uncertain. The J call may be in error: the DNA end matches TRBJ2-7 better. The germline CDR1 and CDR2 sequences are SGDLS and YYNGEE. This CDR3 comprises 15 residues. The CDR3 nucleotides read TGTGCCAGCAGCCCGCGCGGAATCTCCTACAATGAGCAGTACTTC. It codes for CASSPRGISYNEQYF.

The chain recombines TRBV18 with TRBJ2-5; D uncertain. The CDR3 is made up of 16 amino acids. The germline gives CDR1 KGHSH, CDR2 LQKENI. Trimming cost V 0 bases and J 4 bases, with 15 bases left between them. The CDR3 DNA reads as TGTGCCAGCTCACCACCCACGGATCTGAGTGGAGAGACCCAGTACTTC. Amino acid sequence: CASSPPTDLSGETQYF.

The chain is built from TRBV29-1 and TRBJ2-2, with 12 bases lining up with TRBD2. CDR1 is SQVTM and CDR2 is ANQGSEA in the germline V gene. The CDR3 has 13 amino acids. After removal of 7 bases from V and 6 bases from J, the junction contained 3 bases not matched to a gene. The CDR3 loop is CSARTSGAGELFF. DNA of the CDR3: TGCAGCGCTCGGACTAGCGGGGCCGGGGAGCTGTTTTTT.

This clonotype was picked up one time. The gene calls are TRBV29-1 and TRBJ1-1, with D perhaps matching TRBD1 (5 bases). Germline V gives CDR1 SQVTM, CDR2 ANQGSEA. This CDR3 contains 12 residues. CDR3 loop: CGGELGDTEAFF. In DNA, the CDR3 is TGCGGAGGGGAGTTAGGGGACACTGAAGCTTTCTTT.

V usage is TRBV4-1 and J usage is TRBJ2-2; 8 bases align to TRBD1. Germline lookup yields CDR1 MGHRA and CDR2 YSYEKL. The CDR3 length is 14 residues. V gave up 5 bases and J gave up 12 bases; unmatched junction bases: 11. The CDR3 region has the DNA TGCGCCAGCAGCAACCCCCGGGACAGGCCTCAGCTGTTTTTT. Its translation: CASSNPRDRPQLFF.

This clonotype occurred a few times. J is TRBJ2-7 and V is TRBV12-3 or TRBV12-4, with D maybe TRBD2 (5 bases). V lost 6 bases, J lost 2 bases, and 11 bases lay in between. The CDR3 covers 13 residues. DNA for the CDR3: TGTGCCAGCAGCCCTATGAGGGCCTACGAGCAGTACTTC. This sequence encodes CASSPMRAYEQYF.

V and J are TRBV20-1 and TRBJ2-7; D could derive from TRBD1 or TRBD2 (7 bases each). With 8 bases removed from V and 7 bases from J, the gap between germline ends came to 18 bases. Germline CDR1 reads DFQATT; CDR2 reads SNEGSKA (reference sequence). The CDR3 contains 12 residues. CDR3 protein: CSLNRGGAEQYF. DNA of the CDR3: TGCAGTTTAAACAGGGGAGGGGCGGAGCAGTACTTC.

This clonotype occurred a few times. The chain combines TRBV20-1 with TRBJ2-1; 8 positions agree with TRBD2. The CDR3 totals 15 residues. Germline CDR1 reads DFQATT; CDR2 reads SNEGSKA (reference sequence). Unmatched junction bases numbered 5, after V lost 2 bases and J lost 2 bases. As DNA, the CDR3 is TGCAGTGCTAGATTCCGGGGGGGCGCCTACAATGAGCAGTTCTTC. Protein product: CSARFRGGAYNEQFF.

The J gene is TRBJ2-7, the V gene TRBV4-1; D not certain. CDR1 and CDR2 from the germline V gene are MGHRA and YSYEKL. Trimming removed 4 bases from V and 3 bases from J, with 16 bases in between. The CDR3 spans 15 residues. As DNA, the CDR3 is TGCGCCAGCAGCCCATCGTCGTCCAATTACTACGAGCAGTACTTC. Translating gives CASSPSSSNYYEQYF.

This clonotype showed up just once. J is TRBJ1-2 and V is TRBV20-1; D might be TRBD1 (6 bases). V gave up 2 bases and J gave up 3 bases, with 31 bases separating them. The CDR3 totals 20 residues. CDR1 DFQATT and CDR2 SNEGSKA come from the germline V gene (reference sequence). CDR3 residues: CSARSPSLDRSNRDDYGYTF. DNA of the CDR3: TGCAGTGCTAGATCTCCCTCACTTGATAGGTCTAACAGGGATGACTATGGCTACACCTTC.

The sample holds a few counts of this clonotype. V is TRBV4-1 and J is TRBJ2-7; the D call may be TRBD1 or TRBD2 (5 bases each). The CDR3 consists of 15 residues. Trimming pared 2 bases from V and 2 bases from J, leaving 13 bases between. Germline V CDR1 and CDR2: MGHRA, YSYEKL. The CDR3 loop is CASSQPGTKPYEQYF. Written as DNA, the CDR3 is TGCGCCAGCAGCCAACCCGGGACCAAGCCCTACGAGCAGTACTTC.

This clonotype was seen a single time. V gene TRBV4-2 combines with J gene TRBJ2-5; D remains unclear. The last part of the DNA fits TRBJ2-7 better; the J call may be wrong. The CDR3 extends over 13 amino acids. Germline CDR1 is LGHNA and CDR2 is YNFKEQ. The CDR3 loop is CASSQDRHNEQYF. CDR3 DNA: TGTGCCAGCAGCCAAGATCGGCACAACGAGCAGTACTTC.

The chain employs TRBV5-1 and TRBJ2-7; 9 bases align to TRBD1. V shed 5 bases and J 6 bases; nucleotides not matched to a gene: 9. The CDR3 runs 14 residues. CDR1 is SGHRS, CDR2 YFSETQ, per germline. The CDR3 is CASRSGTGSSEQYF. CDR3 nucleotides: TGCGCCAGCAGATCCGGGACAGGGAGTAGCGAGCAGTACTTC.

Concerning this clonotype: Its ends do not fully match the called genes, so a read error is possible. The CDR3 sequence is CASRGHTGVTEAFF. In DNA form, the CDR3 reads TGTGCCAGCAGAGGGCACACAGGGGTCACTGAGGCTTTCTTT. The genes are TRBV25-1 and TRBJ1-1, with 7 bases that match TRBD1. The germline V gene encodes CDR1 MGHDK and CDR2 SYGVNS. This CDR3 is built from 14 residues.

V and J are TRBV2 and TRBJ2-7; a weak D match, TRBD2 (5 bases). V shed 6 bases and J shed 4 bases, with 22 bases lying between them. In germline, CDR1 is SNHLY, CDR2 FYNNEI. This CDR3 has 16 residues. CDR3 loop: CASSEAFATRAYEQYF. CDR3 DNA: TGTGCCAGCAGCGAGGCTTTCGCGACGAGGGCGTACGAGCAGTACTTC.

This chain joins TRBV15 and TRBJ2-3; D is perhaps TRBD2 (5 bases). The germline V gene encodes CDR1 LNHNV and CDR2 YYDKDF (reference sequence). This CDR3 contains 16 residues. V was shortened by 2 bases and J by 3 bases, with 15 bases between the two germline ends. In DNA, the CDR3 is TGTGCCACCAGCAGACGGGGAAAGGGTTTTACAGATACGCAGTATTTT. Translated: CATSRRGKGFTDTQYF.

With regard to this clonotype: A read error may account for a junction end that differs from germline. The V gene is TRBV3-1, the J gene TRBJ2-1; D might be TRBD2 (5 bases). CDR1 LGHDT and CDR2 YNNKEL come from the germline V gene (reference sequence). The CDR3 is 11 amino acids. The CDR3 sequence is CTSSQGRGQFF. The CDR3 bases are TGTACCAGCAGCCAAGGCCGGGGACAGTTCTTC.

The sample holds one count of this clonotype. The chain couples TRBV7-6 to TRBJ2-5; D might be TRBD1 (6 bases). V was pared by 1 base and J by 2 bases, with 20 bases between. Germline CDR1 is SGHVS and CDR2 is FNYEAQ. The CDR3 contains 18 residues. The CDR3 DNA is TGTGCCAGCAGCTTAGTACGAGGGGTACAGGGAAGACAAGAGACCCAGTACTTC. This translates into CASSLVRGVQGRQETQYF.

This chain connects TRBV12-3 or TRBV12-4 to TRBJ2-7, with D tentatively TRBD2 (5 bases). Trimming stripped 6 bases from V and 1 base from J, with 10 bases between. The CDR3 length is 13 residues. As DNA, the CDR3 is TGTGCCAGCAGGCTAACTAGTTCCTACGAGCAGTACTTC. It encodes CASRLTSSYEQYF.

The J gene is TRBJ2-5, the V gene TRBV13; 7 nucleotides line up with TRBD2. V gave up 2 bases and J gave up 4 bases; unmatched junction bases: 7. Germline CDR1 and CDR2: PRHDT and FYEKMQ (reference sequence). This CDR3 has 15 residues. In DNA, the CDR3 is TGTGCCAGCAGCTTATATGGGAGGGGCATAGAGACCCAGTACTTC. Protein product: CASSLYGRGIETQYF.

This clonotype was seen a handful of times. The chain employs TRBV12-3 or TRBV12-4 and TRBJ2-7, with D perhaps matching TRBD1 (5 bases). V gave up 6 bases and J gave up 6 bases, with 12 bases separating them. The CDR3 covers 12 residues. CDR3 in DNA: TGTGCCAGCAGGTCAGGGTTGCTCGAGCAGTACTTC. Protein: CASRSGLLEQYF.

The chain links TRBV10-3 to TRBJ2-3, with 8 bases identical to TRBD1. Trimming removed 7 bases from V and 2 bases from J; junction bases left unmatched: 8. CDR1 and CDR2 (germline): ENHRY, SYGVKD. The CDR3 is made up of 15 amino acids. CDR3 coding DNA: TGTGCCATCAAGGAGCCAGGGGGCGACACAGATACGCAGTATTTT. It translates to CAIKEPGGDTDTQYF.